This is a list of T cell receptor beta chains from one sample in a study of cytomegalovirus exposure and HLA in healthy donors. Assay: immunoSEQ multiplex PCR; the TCRdb copy retains only in-frame clones and omits some. This sample has over 200,000 clones, with 90% found just once. The specimen sequenced was PBMCs. The receptors stem from a young woman in good health and CMV-seronegative. Each CDR3 is given with its conserved first and last residue. The D gene is left open where the match is weak. The size entry is marked missing in some rows and otherwise reads once, few, many or a size class.

NA,TRBV7-2,TRBJ2-7,NA,TGTGCCAGCAGCGGAGCTTACGAGCAGTACTTC,CASSGAYEQYF
NA,TRBV5-1,TRBJ1-1,NA,TGCGCCAGCACCGTTGCGTTCTTAAACACTGAAGCTTTCTTT,CASTVAFLNTEAFF
NA,TRBV7-3,TRBJ1-1,TRBD1,TGTGCCAGCAGCTTACACCAGGGGGCACCTGAAGCTTTCTTT,CASSLHQGAPEAFF
few,TRBV10-1,TRBJ2-7,TRBD2,TGCGCCAGCAGTGAGTCGGGACTAGCGGGGGGCCGGTTCCACGAGCAGTACTTC,CASSESGLAGGRFHEQYF
NA,TRBV6-6,TRBJ2-7,NA,TGTGCCAGCAGTTCTGACAGGGGAGGGAATCAGTACTTC,CASSSDRGGNQYF
NA,TRBV5-1,TRBJ1-4,NA,TGCGCCAGCAGCTTGTCGGGTGTCCTCTCCTATGAAAAACTGTTTTTT,CASSLSGVLSYEKLFF
NA,TRBV27,TRBJ1-1,NA,TGTGCCAGCAGTTTATCACTAAACACTGAAGCTTTCTTT,CASSLSLNTEAFF
NA,TRBV27,TRBJ1-5,TRBD1,TGTGCCAGCAGTTTATCTGGGACAGGGCCTAATCAGCCCCAGCATTTT,CASSLSGTGPNQPQHF
NA,TRBV7-8,TRBJ1-2,NA,TGTGCCAGCAGCCACGGACAGCTCTATGGCTACACCTTC,CASSHGQLYGYTF
NA,TRBV10-3,TRBJ1-2,NA,TGTGCCATCAGGGCAGTGGGGGCCTATGGCTACACCTTC,CAIRAVGAYGYTF
few,TRBV19,TRBJ2-7,NA,TGTGCCAGTAGTATAGAGGCACGCTACGAGCAGTACTTC,CASSIEARYEQYF
NA,TRBV10-3,TRBJ2-1,TRBD2,TGTGCCATCAGCCTCGACGGGGCGGGGGGCATGAATGAGCAGTTCTTC,CAISLDGAGGMNEQFF
NA,TRBV18,TRBJ2-5,NA,TGTGCCAGCTCACCACCGAAGCGCGGGGGCTGGGAGACCCAGTACTTC,CASSPPKRGGWETQYF
NA,TRBV15,TRBJ2-3,TRBD2,TGTGCCACCCATAGCGGGGACGGTGGGACAGATACGCAGTATTTT,CATHSGDGGTDTQYF
once,TRBV7-8,TRBJ2-5,TRBD2,TGTGCCAGCAGTCGGACTAGCGGGGCGACAGAGACCCAGTACTTC,CASSRTSGATETQYF
NA,TRBV9,TRBJ1-4,NA,TGTGCCAGCAGCGTAGGGGGGGCTAATGAAAAACTGTTTTTT,CASSVGGANEKLFF
NA,TRBV29-1,TRBJ2-7,TRBD1,TGCAGCGTTGAACCACCGGGACAGGGGGGCGAGCAGTACTTC,CSVEPPGQGGEQYF
NA,TRBV4-1,TRBJ2-2,NA,TGCGCCAGCAGCCAAGATGGACAGAGAAACACCGGGGAGCTGTTTTTT,CASSQDGQRNTGELFF
NA,TRBV6-5,TRBJ2-2,NA,TGTGCCAGCAGTTCCCTCTACGGGGAGCTGTTTTTT,CASSSLYGELFF
NA,TRBV18,TRBJ2-1,NA,TGTGCCAGCTCACCCATCGGGGAGCAGTTCTTC,CASSPIGEQFF
NA,TRBV5-4,TRBJ1-6,NA,TGTGCCAGCAGCCGTACTTTAAGCTCCTATAATTCACCCCTCCACTTT,CASSRTLSSYNSPLHF
NA,TRBV27,TRBJ1-1,TRBD1,TGTGCCAGCAGCGGTGCACAGGGGGTCTTGAACACTGAAGCTTTCTTT,CASSGAQGVLNTEAFF
NA,TRBV19,TRBJ1-5,NA,TGTGCCAGTACCCTTGGGTGGGGGGAAAATCAGCCCCAGCATTTT,CASTLGWGENQPQHF
NA,TRBV5-1,TRBJ2-1,TRBD1,TGCGCCAGCAGCTTGGGGACAGGGTCTATGGACAATGAGCAGTTCTTC,CASSLGTGSMDNEQFF
NA,TRBV2,TRBJ1-1,TRBD1,TGTGCCAGCAGTGTCGTCTGGACAGGGGGAGAAGCTTTCTTT,CASSVVWTGGEAFF
NA,TRBV6-5,TRBJ1-1,TRBD1,TGTGCCAGCAGAGTGGGACAGGGCGGCACTGAAGCTTTCTTT,CASRVGQGGTEAFF
NA,TRBV5-6,TRBJ1-5,NA,TGTGCCAGCAGCTTGAGGGGGACTAATCGTCAGCCCCAGCATTTT,CASSLRGTNRQPQHF
NA,TRBV5-6,TRBJ2-7,TRBD2,TGTGCCAGCAGCTTTTATAGCGGGAGACGGTCCTACGAGCAGTACTTC,CASSFYSGRRSYEQYF
NA,TRBV25-1,TRBJ2-7,NA,TGTGCCAGCAGTGAACCGAGCCCTCGGGAGCAGTACTTC,CASSEPSPREQYF
few,TRBV4-3,TRBJ1-1,NA,TGCGCCAGCAGCCAAGATAACAGCGGCATGAACACTGAAGCTTTCTTT,CASSQDNSGMNTEAFF
NA,TRBV6-6,TRBJ2-3,TRBD2,TGTGCCGGGTCGACGCGGGGGGGGTCGGATACGCAGTATTTT,CAGSTRGGSDTQYF
NA,TRBV9,TRBJ1-6,NA,TGTGCCAGCAGCACACAGGGTCCCCCCCTCCACTTT,CASSTQGPPLHF
NA,TRBV28,TRBJ1-5,NA,TGTGCCAGCAGTGCCCAGGGGATAGGCAATCAGCCCCAGCATTTT,CASSAQGIGNQPQHF
few,TRBV7-9,TRBJ1-2,TRBD1,TGTGCCAGCAGGACGGGACAGGACTATGGCTACACCTTC,CASRTGQDYGYTF
NA,TRBV2,TRBJ1-1,NA,TGTGCCAGCAGTCCCTATAGTAACACTGAAGCTTTCTTT,CASSPYSNTEAFF
NA,TRBV7-9,TRBJ2-1,NA,TGTGCCAGCAGGGCTGGCGGGTTCGCTGCGGTTGAGCAGTTCTTC,CASRAGGFAAVEQFF
few,TRBV11-3,TRBJ2-1,NA,TGTGCCAGCAGCCCCAGTATTAACCCCCTCAATGAGCAGTTCTTC,CASSPSINPLNEQFF
NA,TRBV15,TRBJ1-1,TRBD1,TGTGCCACCAGCAGACAACAGGGGGCGACTGAAGCTTTCTTT,CATSRQQGATEAFF
few,TRBV6-5,TRBJ1-5,TRBD1,TGTGCCAGCAGTGGGACAGGGGTTCAGCCCCAGCATTTT,CASSGTGVQPQHF
NA,TRBV6-5,TRBJ2-7,TRBD2,TGTGCCAGCAGTTACAGCCCACTAGCGGGGGGATACGAGCAGTACTTC,CASSYSPLAGGYEQYF
NA,TRBV25-1,TRBJ2-2,TRBD1,TGTGCCAGCAGTGTGGGACAGGGGGTAAACACCGGGGAGCTGTTTTTT,CASSVGQGVNTGELFF
once,TRBV19,TRBJ1-5,NA,TGTGCCAGTAGTATATCGGGGGTTCGCCAGCCCCAGCATTTT,CASSISGVRQPQHF
NA,TRBV15,TRBJ2-4,NA,TGTGCCACCGGACCTGCAGGGATTGCCAAAAACATTCAGTACTTC,CATGPAGIAKNIQYF
NA,TRBV30,TRBJ2-6,NA,TGTGCCTGGAGCCGCAACCGGGACTCTGGGGCCAACGTCCTGACTTTC,CAWSRNRDSGANVLTF
NA,TRBV28,TRBJ1-2,NA,TGTGCCAGCAGCTATGGACAAGTATATGGCTACACCTTC,CASSYGQVYGYTF
NA,TRBV7-8,TRBJ1-2,NA,TGTGCCAGCAGCCGAGTCCACTATGGCTACACCTTC,CASSRVHYGYTF
NA,TRBV7-9,TRBJ2-5,TRBD2,TGTGCCAGCAGCTCCTCTAGCGGGGGGGCTCAAGAGACCCAGTACTTC,CASSSSSGGAQETQYF
once,TRBV4-1,TRBJ1-3,TRBD1,TGCGCCAGCAGCTACGGACAGGGGGCTAGGGGAAACACCATATATTTT,CASSYGQGARGNTIYF
NA,TRBV7-9,TRBJ1-1,TRBD1,TGTGCCAGCAGTTCCCCGGGGACAGTTGAAGCTTTCTTT,CASSSPGTVEAFF
few,TRBV7-9,TRBJ1-5,NA,TGTGCCAGCAGCTCCTTCGGCAATCAGCCCCAGCATTTT,CASSSFGNQPQHF
NA,TRBV15,TRBJ2-1,TRBD1,TGTGCCACCAGCAACGGCAGGACAGGCCTTGAGCAGTTCTTC,CATSNGRTGLEQFF
NA,TRBV18,TRBJ2-7,NA,TGTGCCAGCTCACCAGAGGGCTACGAGCAGTACTTC,CASSPEGYEQYF
NA,TRBV9,TRBJ2-1,TRBD2,TGTGCCAGCAGCGTGGGACTAGCGGGAGGTTGGGGTTCCAATGAGCAGTTCTTC,CASSVGLAGGWGSNEQFF
NA,TRBV7-9,TRBJ2-1,NA,TGTGCCAGCAGCTTCCCTAGATCCCATGAGCAGTTCTTC,CASSFPRSHEQFF
NA,TRBV30,TRBJ2-1,NA,TGTGCCCACCAACAGGGACCCTACAATGAGCAGTTCTTC,CAHQQGPYNEQFF
NA,TRBV7-9,TRBJ2-1,NA,TGTGCCAGCAGTCGCTTAGATGAGCAGTTCTTC,CASSRLDEQFF
NA,TRBV28,TRBJ1-5,TRBD1,TGTGCCAGCAGTTCGGACAGGCGCTATTTCGCGCCCCAGCATTTT,CASSSDRRYFAPQHF
NA,TRBV27,TRBJ2-1,TRBD1,TGTGCCAGCAGCCCAGCAGGTCCAGGGGGTCTCAATGAGCAGTTCTTC,CASSPAGPGGLNEQFF
NA,TRBV5-1,TRBJ1-1,TRBD1,TGCGCCAGCAGCGCCGGGACAGCCTTCGCCACTGAAGCTTTCTTT,CASSAGTAFATEAFF
NA,TRBV6-5,TRBJ2-3,TRBD2,TGTGCCAGCACCCTAGCGGAGGCTAGCACAGATACGCAGTATTTT,CASTLAEASTDTQYF